This T cell receptor (beta chain) was observed in a study of T cell responses to AZD1222 COVID-19 vaccine. Study-wide results and caveats: Dominant CD4 TCR responses targeted spike regions 160-218 and 743-854. Donors in the cohort were predominantly white British and more often female, and clonal diversity was possibly underestimated.

Data came from immunoSEQ multiplex PCR; TCRdb stores just in-frame clones and leaves some out. The repertoire holds 100,000 to 150,000 clones, with 85% to 90% as singletons. Details on this clone: What it binds is unknown.

This clonotype was obtained from an adult in good health. This specimen consisted of peripheral blood, obtained on day 0 of AZD1222 vaccination.

CDR3: CASSPPWVSNEKLFF. CDR3 coding DNA: TGCGCCAGCAGCCCTCCATGGGTTTCTAATGAAAAACTGTTTTTT. V gene TRBV4-1 combines with J gene TRBJ1-4; D unclear. V lost 4 bases and J 3 bases, leaving 12 bases between the germline ends. This CDR3 spans 15 amino acids. Germline-derived CDR1 and CDR2 are MGHRA and YSYEKL.